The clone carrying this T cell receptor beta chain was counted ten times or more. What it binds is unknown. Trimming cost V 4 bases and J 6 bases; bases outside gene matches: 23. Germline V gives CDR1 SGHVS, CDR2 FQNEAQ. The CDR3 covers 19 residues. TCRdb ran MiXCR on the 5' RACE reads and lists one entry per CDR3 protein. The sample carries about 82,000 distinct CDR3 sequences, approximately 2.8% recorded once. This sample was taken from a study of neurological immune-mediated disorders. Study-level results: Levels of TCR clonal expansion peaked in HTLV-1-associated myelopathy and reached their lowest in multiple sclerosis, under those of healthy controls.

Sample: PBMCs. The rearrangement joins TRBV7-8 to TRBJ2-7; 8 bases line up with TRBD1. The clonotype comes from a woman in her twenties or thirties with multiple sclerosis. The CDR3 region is CASSSPYFNRGQGSFEQYF. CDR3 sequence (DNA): TGTGCCAGCAGCTCACCCTATTTTAACCGCGGACAGGGTTCTTTCGAGCAGTACTTC. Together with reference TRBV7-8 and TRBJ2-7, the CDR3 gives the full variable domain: GAGVSQSPRYKVAKRGQDVALRCDPISGHVSLFWYQQALGQGPEFLTYFQNEAQLDKSGLPSDRFFAERPEGSVSTLKIQRTQQEDSAVYLCASSSPYFNRGQGSFEQYFGPGTRLTVT.